This TCR beta chain was recovered during a study of neurological immune-mediated disorders. Overall study results and limits: In HTLV-1-associated myelopathy, TCR clonal expansion was greatest, whereas multiple sclerosis had the least, falling below healthy controls.

This clonotype was found many times. Its antigen is not identified. The authors made cDNA by 5'RACE with 10-nucleotide random UMIs. In TCRdb, the 5' RACE reads were re-called with MiXCR into one record per CDR3 protein. The sample has nearly 60,000 distinct CDR3 sequences; about 3.3% are singletons. Unsorted libraries used 2 million PBMCs kept at -80 degrees C. CDR3 length equals 16 residues. V dropped 0 bases and J dropped 5 bases, with 16 bases sitting between them. CDR1 and CDR2 from the germline V gene are DFQATT and SNEGSKA (reference sequence). This receptor was identified in an older woman with multiple sclerosis. The rearrangement uses TRBV20-1 and TRBJ2-2, with no clear D. Source material: PBMCs. The CDR3 DNA follows: TGCAGTGCTAGAGATCACCCCTCGGTAGGAACCGGGGAGCTGTTTTTT. Its protein product is CSARDHPSVGTGELFF.